Each of the 23 T cell receptor beta chains below was sequenced from the same sample in a study of CD8 T cells in ankylosing spondylitis. Each CDR3 protein gets one entry after TCRdb re-called the 5' RACE reads with MiXCR. The profile shows 130,000 or so distinct CDR3 sequences, about a sixth of them singletons. The study, taken as a whole, reports: Ankylosing spondylitis blood appeared to be characterized by a TCR beta motif of roughly eight highly homologous variants.

No cognate antigen is known for these TCRs. Sequenced input: blood, either unsorted or a sorted T cell fraction (not recorded which). These receptors were collected from a male donor with ankylosing spondylitis.

This clonotype showed up just a few times. The J gene is TRBJ2-3, the V gene TRBV27; no clear D. The germline V gene encodes CDR1 MNHEY and CDR2 SMNVEV (reference sequence). Trimming shortened V by 5 bases and J by 1 base, and 13 bases separated the two germline ends. The CDR3 loop spans 15 amino acids. DNA for the CDR3: TGTGCCAGCAGTAAGGACGGTTGGGGCACAGATACGCAGTATTTT. Translated, it gives CASSKDGWGTDTQYF.

This clonotype came up many times. V usage is TRBV11-1 and J usage is TRBJ2-3, with D maybe TRBD1 (6 bases). V lost 0 bases and J lost 4, with 20 bases in between. Germline CDR1 reads SGHAT; CDR2 reads FQDESV (reference sequence). CDR3 size: 18 residues. The CDR3 spells CASSLARGTGSGPDTQYF. CDR3 nucleotide sequence: TGTGCCAGCAGCTTAGCTCGGGGAACAGGGTCGGGGCCAGATACGCAGTATTTT.

This clonotype was counted between two and nine times. This chain links TRBV29-1 with TRBJ2-1; D gene unclear. The CDR3 extends over 13 amino acids. Trimming pared 6 bases from V and 4 bases from J, leaving 13 bases between. The germline CDR1 and CDR2 sequences are SQVTM and ANQGSEA. The CDR3 sequence: CSVDGSTYNEQFF. Here the CDR3 DNA reads TGCAGCGTGGATGGTTCCACTTACAATGAGCAGTTCTTC.

As DNA, the CDR3 is TGTGCCTCAGGTCGGAGCGGTGACACAGATACGCAGTATTTT. Protein: CASGRSGDTDTQYF. V gene TRBV2 combines with J gene TRBJ2-3, with D maybe TRBD2 (5 bases). V was clipped by 11 bases and J by 2 bases, with 17 bases between them. CDR3 length equals 14 residues. Germline CDR1 and CDR2: SNHLY and FYNNEI.

The J gene is TRBJ2-1, the V gene TRBV29-1; 9 nucleotides align to TRBD1. This CDR3 has 15 amino acids. Looked up from germline, CDR1 is SQVTM and CDR2 is ANQGSEA. J lost 5 bases, V lost 1 base, and 6 bases had no gene match. CDR3 region: CSVEGRTGVNNEQFF. CDR3 DNA sequence: TGCAGCGTTGAAGGGCGGACAGGGGTAAACAATGAGCAGTTCTTC.

The V call is TRBV12-3 or TRBV12-4, the J call TRBJ1-2, with 7 bases matching TRBD1. The CDR3 extends over 14 amino acids. V gave up 5 bases and J gave up 4 bases; unmatched junction bases: 7. In nucleotides, the CDR3 is TGTGCCAGCAGTGCCGGGACAGCGAGCTATGGCTACACCTTC. Translated: CASSAGTASYGYTF.

A few counts support this clonotype. The chain couples TRBV7-6 to TRBJ1-1; D unclear. V gave up 2 bases and J gave up 5 bases, with 15 bases separating them. Germline V CDR1 and CDR2: SGHVS, FNYEAQ. The CDR3 has 15 amino acids. CDR3 nucleotides: TGTGCCAGCAGCTTATTAACGGCCGATAGGACTGAAGCTTTCTTT. Protein: CASSLLTADRTEAFF.

The chain uses TRBV15 and TRBJ2-7; 13 nucleotides line up with TRBD2. The germline V gene has CDR1 LNHNV and CDR2 YYDKDF (reference sequence). V was clipped by 1 base and J by 2 bases; unmatched bases: 2. The CDR3 is 16 residues long. CDR3 sequence reads: CATSRGTSGRAYEQYF. DNA for the CDR3: TGTGCCACCAGCAGAGGAACTAGCGGGAGGGCCTACGAGCAGTACTTC.

The CDR3 spells CASNPPMQETQYF. Here the CDR3 DNA reads TGTGCCAGCAACCCCCCTATGCAAGAGACCCAGTACTTC. J is TRBJ2-5 and V is TRBV2; the D is unclear. CDR3 length: 13 amino acids. Deletions cut 7 bases from V and 2 bases from J, with 11 bases between. Germline V lookup: CDR1 SNHLY, CDR2 FYNNEI.

This clonotype was observed many times. The chain is built from TRBV5-1 and TRBJ1-1; tentatively, D is TRBD1 (6 bases). Germline CDR1 and CDR2: SGHRS and YFSETQ. Trimming shortened V by 4 bases and J by 1 base, and 11 bases separated the two germline ends. The CDR3 sequence is 14 residues long. In nucleotides, the CDR3 is TGCGCCAGCAGCATGACAGGAGCGAACACTGAAGCTTTCTTT. Residues: CASSMTGANTEAFF. Using reference TRBV5-1 and TRBJ1-1 for the parts outside the CDR3, the full variable domain is KAGVTQTPRYLIKTRGQQVTLSCSPISGHRSVSWYQQTPGQGLQFLFEYFSETQRNKGNFPGRFSGRQFSNSRSEMNVSTLELGDSALYLCASSMTGANTEAFFGQGTRLTVV.

The chain combines TRBV7-9 with TRBJ2-1; D is perhaps TRBD2 (6 bases). V was shortened by 5 bases and J by 4 bases, with 15 bases between the two germline ends. Looked up from germline, CDR1 is SEHNR and CDR2 is FQNEAQ (reference sequence). CDR3 length: 15 residues. The chain's CDR3 is CASSGRLDTYNEQFF. CDR3 in DNA: TGTGCCAGCAGCGGACGACTAGATACATACAATGAGCAGTTCTTC.

The chain couples TRBV4-2 to TRBJ2-3; D is perhaps TRBD1 (5 bases). V gave up 6 bases and J gave up 4 bases, with 20 bases separating them. CDR1 LGHNA and CDR2 YNFKEQ come from the germline V gene. The CDR3 spans 16 residues. CDR3 region: CASRSDPAGMPDTQYF. In DNA, the CDR3 is TGTGCCAGCAGATCCGATCCGGCAGGGATGCCAGATACGCAGTATTTT.

The chain recombines TRBV20-1 with TRBJ2-7; 7 nucleotides line up with TRBD2. The CDR3 contains 16 residues. Germline V lookup: CDR1 DFQATT, CDR2 SNEGSKA (reference sequence). The CDR3 reads CRAPGVWRECSYEQYF. The DNA of the CDR3 is TGCAGAGCTCCTGGTGTTTGGCGGGAGTGTTCCTACGAGCAGTACTTC.

This clonotype was found a few times. The V call is TRBV14, the J call TRBJ1-4; a possible D gene is TRBD1 (5 bases). CDR1 and CDR2 from the germline V gene are SGHDN and FVKESK. The CDR3 consists of 15 residues. Trimming took 1 base from V and 0 from J, leaving 6 bases between them. This chain's CDR3 is CASSQVRATNEKLFF. In DNA form, the CDR3 reads TGTGCCAGCAGCCAAGTCAGGGCAACTAATGAAAAACTGTTTTTT.

The chain recombines TRBV28 with TRBJ2-7, with 7 bases that match TRBD1. Trimming took 4 bases from V and 5 from J; bases not matched to a gene: 8. Germline CDR1 is MDHEN and CDR2 is SYDVKM. The CDR3 sequence is 14 residues long. The CDR3 sequence: CASSSSNRGDEQYF. The CDR3 DNA is TGTGCCAGCAGTTCATCTAACAGGGGCGACGAGCAGTACTTC. The variable domain in full, completed from reference TRBV28 and TRBJ2-7, reads DVKVTQSSRYLVKRTGEKVFLECVQDMDHENMFWYRQDPGLGLRLIYFSYDVKMKEKGDIPEGYSVSREKKERFSLILESASTNQTSMYLCASSSSNRGDEQYFGPGTRLTVT.

The chain couples TRBV7-9 to TRBJ2-5; D call uncertain. This CDR3 has 17 residues. Trimming removed 2 bases at V and 1 base at J, with 17 bases between. Germline V lookup: CDR1 SEHNR, CDR2 FQNEAQ (reference sequence). CDR3 in amino acids: CASSLPQDGGPQETQYF. In DNA, the CDR3 is TGTGCCAGCAGCTTACCCCAGGACGGCGGACCCCAAGAGACCCAGTACTTC.

This chain links TRBV4-1 with TRBJ1-1, with D maybe TRBD1 (6 bases). The CDR3 runs to 15 residues. Per germline, CDR1 MGHRA and CDR2 YSYEKL. Trimming cost V 0 bases and J 5 bases, with 13 bases left between them. CDR3 coding DNA: TGCGCCAGCAGCCAAGATCTGAGCAGGGGAACTGAAGCTTTCTTT. It specifies CASSQDLSRGTEAFF.

The count of this clonotype is one. The CDR3 DNA sequence: TGTGCCAGGCAGGGGGAGAGCACAGATACGCAGTATTTT. Protein sequence: CARQGESTDTQYF. The genes are TRBV2 and TRBJ2-3, with 7 bases identical to TRBD1. The CDR3 totals 13 residues. Germline V lookup: CDR1 SNHLY, CDR2 FYNNEI. The J segment lost 0 bases and the V segment lost 9 bases, leaving 3 bases of the junction unmatched.

This clonotype was seen a few times. The rearrangement uses TRBV4-3 and TRBJ2-7, with TRBD2 matching 8 bases. In germline, CDR1 is LGHNA, CDR2 YSLEER. J gave up 5 bases and V 4 bases, and 7 bases lay outside the gene matches. This CDR3 has 14 amino acids. CDR3 DNA sequence: TGCGCCAGCAGCCCGGGACTAGGCGAAGACGAGCAGTACTTC. Amino acids: CASSPGLGEDEQYF.

The sample holds many counts of this clonotype. The chain has TRBV20-1 and TRBJ2-7; TRBD2 aligns across 14 bases. V dropped 2 bases and J dropped 3; count of bases not matched to a gene: 6. Looked up from germline, CDR1 is DFQATT and CDR2 is SNEGSKA (reference sequence). This CDR3 is 16 amino acids long. The CDR3 region has the DNA TGCAGTGCTAGATCCCGGACTAGCGGGAGGTTCTACGAGCAGTACTTC. This encodes CSARSRTSGRFYEQYF.

In its sample, this clonotype was seen many times. This chain joins TRBV27 and TRBJ2-1; D not resolved. V shed 7 bases and J shed 0 bases, with 4 bases lying between them. CDR1 and CDR2 (germline): MNHEY, SMNVEV (reference sequence). There are 12 residues in the CDR3. The CDR3 is CASKSSYNEQFF. The CDR3 region has the DNA TGTGCCAGCAAGAGCTCCTACAATGAGCAGTTCTTC.

This clonotype was counted a few times. This chain uses TRBV29-1 with TRBJ2-5, with a weak D call TRBD2 (5 bases). Per the germline V gene, CDR1 is SQVTM and CDR2 is ANQGSEA. CDR3 length: 13 amino acids. Trimming took 2 bases from V and 4 from J, leaving 11 bases between them. In DNA, the CDR3 is TGCAGCGTTGAACCGGGATTTCGAGAGACCCAGTACTTC. It encodes CSVEPGFRETQYF.

The rearrangement joins TRBV27 to TRBJ2-7, with D possibly called TRBD1 or TRBD2 (5 bases each). Looked up from germline, CDR1 is MNHEY and CDR2 is SMNVEV (reference sequence). V lost 0 bases and J 2 bases, leaving 8 bases between the germline ends. CDR3 size: 14 residues. The CDR3 DNA is TGTGCCAGCAGTTTATCGGGACCACCCTACGAGCAGTACTTC. Protein product: CASSLSGPPYEQYF.